The TCR beta chain described here comes from a study of blood T cell repertoires in COVID-19. Study summary: The study drew acute and convalescent COVID-19 samples from the United States, Italy and Spain. T cells, B-cell-depleted T cells, or PBMCs provided the cDNA or gDNA that served as material.

Profiled with immunoSEQ multiplex PCR; TCRdb holds only in-frame clones, not every one. The sample contains roughly 400,000 clones, over 75% of which appear only once. Participants were placed into cohorts based on the clinical history they reported. V was trimmed by 2 bases and J by 5 bases, leaving 9 bases between them. The CDR3 length is 13 residues. Germline loops: CDR1 MNHNY, CDR2 SVGAGI (reference sequence). This clone was recorded only once. The sequencing input was PBMCs or T cells enriched from blood (not recorded which). V usage is TRBV6-6 and J usage is TRBJ2-5; weak D call: TRBD1 (6 bases). This sequence originates from a woman in her thirties or forties with acute COVID-19. The CDR3 nucleotides read TGTGCCAGCAGTTACGGGGGCGGGGAGACCCAGTACTTC. This translates into CASSYGGGETQYF.